The entry below describes one T cell receptor (beta chain). Its specificity is unknown. The data are from a study of T cell responses to AZD1222 COVID-19 vaccine. Study-wide background: Second-dose recipients at about 4 or about 12 weeks were treated as one pooled group. Regarding the study as a whole: Spike-spanning, vaccine-associated CD4 TCRs were dominant at 160-218 and 743-854.

CDR1 is MDHEN, CDR2 SYDVKM, per germline. V gave up 4 bases and J gave up 8 bases, with 14 bases separating them. This CDR3 comprises 14 residues. Clones were sequenced by immunoSEQ multiplex PCR, and TCRdb holds only the in-frame ones, with some missing. The sample includes 150,000 or so clones, around 90% of them seen just once. The sequence derives from an adult in good health. The chain employs TRBV28 and TRBJ1-4, with a weak D call TRBD1 (6 bases). The sequencing here drew on peripheral blood, taken on day 0 of AZD1222 vaccination. The DNA of the CDR3 is TGTGCCAGCAGTTCAGGTCCACAGGGAGAAAAACTGTTTTTT. It yields the protein CASSSGPQGEKLFF.